A single sample is the source of the 21 T cell receptor beta chains below, sequenced in a study of blood T cells in healthy people across ages. A J-beta primer mix and a sample-barcoded 5' primer were used in a second PCR of roughly 6 to 11 cycles. TCRdb itself ran the 5' RACE reads through MiXCR, one entry per CDR3 protein. The table lists around 820,000 distinct CDR3 sequences, roughly 25% of them singletons. In addition, the sample was reused for a study of T cells of mothers and their children.

Source material: blood. The receptors come from a boy aged 5 to 17 in good health.

The rearrangement joins TRBV20-1 to TRBJ2-1; 11 bases line up with TRBD2. Germline-derived CDR1 and CDR2 are DFQATT and SNEGSKA (reference sequence). V lost 2 bases to trimming and J lost 5 bases; unmatched junction nucleotides: 8. The CDR3 length is 16 residues. The CDR3 DNA reads TGCAGTGCTAGAACGGCTAGCGGGAGGATGGACAATGAGCAGTTCTTC. The encoded protein is CSARTASGRMDNEQFF.

The rearrangement links TRBV27 to TRBJ1-5; TRBD1 might be the D (5 bases). With 4 bases removed from V and 6 bases from J, the gap between germline ends came to 13 bases. This CDR3 is built from 14 residues. Per germline, CDR1 MNHEY and CDR2 SMNVEV (reference sequence). The CDR3, as DNA: TGTGCCAGCAGTTGGGACGGCAGATCTCAGCCCCAGCATTTT. It translates to CASSWDGRSQPQHF.

J is TRBJ2-1 and V is TRBV6-2 or TRBV6-3; no firm D call. The end of the DNA aligns better with TRBJ2-5, so the J call may be wrong. The CDR3 loop spans 14 amino acids. Germline CDR1 reads MNHEY; CDR2 reads SVGEGT. CDR3 coding DNA: TGTGCCAGCAGTTACGGGTCGCTGGGGGAGACCCAGTACTTC. Encoded protein: CASSYGSLGETQYF.

The V and J genes are TRBV11-2 and TRBJ2-5; D is possibly TRBD1 or TRBD2 (5 bases each). V was shortened by 5 bases and J by 4 bases, with 17 bases between the two germline ends. Looked up from germline, CDR1 is SGHAT and CDR2 is FQNNGV. The CDR3 consists of 15 residues. This chain's CDR3 is CASSPGTSDRETQYF. The CDR3 DNA reads as TGTGCCAGCAGCCCCGGGACCTCTGACAGAGAGACCCAGTACTTC.

The gene calls are TRBV7-9 and TRBJ2-3, with 9 nucleotides matching TRBD2. Germline CDR1 and CDR2: SEHNR and FQNEAQ (reference sequence). V gave up 7 bases and J gave up 6 bases; unmatched junction bases: 17. CDR3 length equals 17 residues. CDR3 region: CASNLPDLRGGPDTQYF. The CDR3 DNA follows: TGTGCCAGCAACCTACCGGACTTGCGGGGGGGCCCCGATACGCAGTATTTT.

This clonotype was seen only a few times. Compared with germline, one end of the junction differs, possibly owing to a read error. The genes are TRBV9 and TRBJ1-2, with D maybe TRBD1 (5 bases). CDR3 length: 13 residues. CDR1 and CDR2 (germline): SGDLS, YYNGEE. The DNA for the CDR3 is TGTGTCAGCAGCGTAGCAGGGAACTATGGCTACACCTTC. It encodes CVSSVAGNYGYTF.

The chain uses TRBV6-2 or TRBV6-3 and TRBJ2-5; 10 nucleotides agree with TRBD2. The assigned J gene may be wrong: the sequence end matches TRBJ2-7 better. Germline assignment: CDR1 MNHEY and CDR2 SVGEGT. The CDR3 is made up of 15 amino acids. DNA of the CDR3: TGTGCCAGCAGTTCCCCGGGACTAGCGCACTACGAGCAGTACTTC. Protein product: CASSSPGLAHYEQYF.

V gene TRBV12-3 or TRBV12-4 combines with J gene TRBJ1-2; D not resolved. The CDR3 runs 14 residues. Trimming left V 3 bases short and J 5 bases short, with 13 bases between. CDR3 DNA sequence: TGTGCCAGCAGTTTCGAGGGCAGTGGGTATGGCTACACCTTC. Encoded protein: CASSFEGSGYGYTF.

This clonotype was recorded a few times. The genes are TRBV20-1 and TRBJ2-1; 15 bases align to TRBD2. The length of the CDR3 is 18 residues. The germline CDR1 and CDR2 sequences are DFQATT and SNEGSKA (reference sequence). With V trimmed by 1 base and J by 0 bases, 4 bases remained unmatched. CDR3 DNA sequence: TGCAGTGCTAGAGGGACTAGCGGGGGGGAAAGCTCCTACAATGAGCAGTTCTTC. It yields the protein CSARGTSGGESSYNEQFF.

J is TRBJ2-5 and V is TRBV29-1, with D unclear. Trimming took off 0 bases at V and 2 bases at J, with 7 bases between the two ends. The CDR3 has 13 residues. In germline, CDR1 is SQVTM, CDR2 ANQGSEA. CDR3 region: CSVEEGIQETQYF. In DNA, the CDR3 is TGCAGCGTTGAAGAAGGGATTCAAGAGACCCAGTACTTC.

CDR3 residues: CASSLARQGGGYGYTF. CDR3 in DNA: TGTGCCAGCAGCTTAGCGAGACAGGGAGGCGGCTATGGCTACACCTTC. J is TRBJ1-2 and V is TRBV7-8, with 7 bases matching TRBD1. Per the germline V gene, CDR1 is SGHVS and CDR2 is FQNEAQ. The CDR3 runs to 16 residues. With 0 bases clipped from V and 4 bases from J, the junction kept 8 bases outside the gene matches.

J is TRBJ2-3 and V is TRBV2; 7 nucleotides agree with TRBD2. CDR1 SNHLY and CDR2 FYNNEI come from the germline V gene. The V segment lost 2 bases and the J segment 6 bases; nucleotides outside the gene matches: 8. The CDR3 sequence is 15 residues long. The CDR3 is CASSERWGGTDTQYF. CDR3 DNA: TGTGCCAGCAGTGAAAGGTGGGGGGGAACGGATACGCAGTATTTT. Combining the CDR3 with reference TRBV2 and TRBJ2-3 gives the whole variable domain EPEVTQTPSHQVTQMGQEVILRCVPISNHLYFYWYRQILGQKVEFLVSFYNNEISEKSEIFDDQFSVERPDGSNFTLKIRSTKLEDSAMYFCASSERWGGTDTQYFGPGTRLTVL.

In its sample, this clonotype was seen many times. The chain uses TRBV7-2 and TRBJ2-3; D is ambiguous. The CDR3 contains 14 residues. Germline V gene sequence: CDR1 SGHTA, CDR2 FQGNSA. With 1 base removed from V and 6 bases from J, the gap between germline ends came to 11 bases. CDR3 DNA sequence: TGTGCCAGCAGCTTAGGGCCCCGTTCGGATACGCAGTATTTT. It specifies CASSLGPRSDTQYF.

V is TRBV4-1 and J is TRBJ2-7; 10 nucleotides align to TRBD2. Germline V gene data show CDR1 as MGHRA and CDR2 as YSYEKL. The V gene end was trimmed by 6 bases and the J gene end by 5 bases; junction bases not matched to a gene: 7. The CDR3 runs to 14 residues. In DNA, the CDR3 is TGCGCCAGCAGAAGGACTAGCGGAAAGGACGAGCAGTACTTC. It encodes CASRRTSGKDEQYF.

This clonotype was seen a few times. V is TRBV29-1 and J is TRBJ2-1; the D gene is possibly TRBD2 (7 bases). Deletions cut 7 bases from V and 0 bases from J, with 19 bases between. The germline gives CDR1 SQVTM, CDR2 ANQGSEA. The CDR3 is made up of 16 amino acids. The CDR3 sequence: CSAGGPAGVSYNEQFF. In DNA form, the CDR3 reads TGCAGCGCCGGGGGCCCGGCGGGAGTCTCCTACAATGAGCAGTTCTTC.

This clonotype was detected only a few times. The chain recombines TRBV20-1 with TRBJ2-1; TRBD1 matches at 9 bases. Germline V gene lookup returns CDR1 DFQATT and CDR2 SNEGSKA (reference sequence). This CDR3 comprises 15 residues. The V gene end was trimmed by 2 bases and the J gene end by 5 bases; junction bases not matched to a gene: 7. The CDR3 DNA reads as TGCAGTGCTAGAATGGGACAGGGAACGGACAATGAGCAGTTCTTC. This sequence encodes CSARMGQGTDNEQFF.

This clonotype was counted between two and nine times. J is TRBJ2-3 and V is TRBV7-9, with D perhaps TRBD1 or TRBD2 (5 bases each). This CDR3 contains 17 residues. From germline, CDR1 is SEHNR and CDR2 FQNEAQ (reference sequence). The V gene lost 0 bases and the J gene lost 4 bases, with 17 bases spanning the gap. The CDR3 region is CASSLAGTGWKSDTQYF. CDR3 DNA sequence: TGTGCCAGCAGCTTAGCGGGGACCGGTTGGAAGTCAGATACGCAGTATTTT.

The genes are TRBV2 and TRBJ2-7; 8 bases line up with TRBD1. V lost 7 bases, J lost 7 bases, and 27 bases stayed unmatched. The germline V gene has CDR1 SNHLY and CDR2 FYNNEI. There are 19 residues in the CDR3. Written as DNA, the CDR3 is TGTGCCAGCAAAGGGAGGACAGGGATACGTTACGCTAAGAGCGGGGAGCAGTACTTC. Translation: CASKGRTGIRYAKSGEQYF.

In its sample, this clonotype was seen a few times. V is TRBV27 and J is TRBJ1-1; D is unresolved. V lost 8 bases and J 5 bases, leaving 15 bases between the germline ends. Germline lookup yields CDR1 MNHEY and CDR2 SMNVEV (reference sequence). The CDR3 sequence is 13 residues long. CDR3 DNA sequence: TGTGCCAGCGGCCAAGACCGTCTAACTGAAGCTTTCTTT. It codes for CASGQDRLTEAFF.

As for this clonotype: Sequence at one end of the junction differs from germline and may be a read error. The chain couples TRBV7-9 to TRBJ2-7; 13 bases are a match to TRBD2. The V gene's germline CDR1 is SEHNR and CDR2 FQNEAQ (reference sequence). The CDR3 totals 14 residues. The DNA of the CDR3 is TGTGCCAGCAGCCCCGGGACTAGCGGGGTTCAGGTGTTCTTC. This sequence encodes CASSPGTSGVQVFF. The whole variable domain, remainder taken from reference TRBV7-9 and TRBJ2-7, is DTGVSQNPRHKITKRGQNVTFRCDPISEHNRLYWYRQTLGQGPEFLTYFQNEAQLEKSRLLSDRFSAERPKGSFSTLEIQRTEQGDSAMYLCASSPGTSGVQVFFGPGTRLTVT.

In this sample, this clonotype turned up a few times. J is TRBJ2-5 and V is TRBV25-1; 9 bases map to TRBD1. V shed 3 bases and J 5 bases; nucleotides not matched to a gene: 10. The CDR3 totals 16 residues. Germline assignment: CDR1 MGHDK and CDR2 SYGVNS. The CDR3 region is CASSDSHRGLIETQYF. CDR3 nucleotides: TGTGCCAGCAGTGACTCCCACAGGGGGCTGATCGAGACCCAGTACTTC.